Presented here are 27 T cell receptor beta chains from one specimen sequenced in a study of T cells after yellow fever vaccination. Each CDR3 protein is one row after TCRdb ran MiXCR on the 5' RACE reads. In the table there are about 500,000 distinct CDR3 sequences, around 17% of which are singletons. The sample here was PBMCs, taken 4 to 6 days after the first yellow fever vaccination. Source of these receptors: a man aged 18-30 years who received the YFV17D yellow fever vaccine.

This clonotype was recorded a few times. The chain is built from TRBV9 and TRBJ2-5; 11 bases match TRBD1. Looked up from germline, CDR1 is SGDLS and CDR2 is YYNGEE. V lost 3 bases, J lost 4 bases, and 5 bases stayed unmatched. This CDR3 is 15 amino acids long. This CDR3 reads CASSASGTGGETQYF. The CDR3 nucleotides read TGTGCCAGCAGCGCTTCCGGGACAGGGGGAGAGACCCAGTACTTC.

The gene calls are TRBV15 and TRBJ1-1; D ambiguous. V lost 0 bases, J lost 0 bases, and 8 bases lay in between. CDR3 length: 15 amino acids. Germline values: CDR1 LNHNV, CDR2 YYDKDF (reference sequence). CDR3 in DNA: TGTGCCACCAGCAGAGATAGGCTGATGAACACTGAAGCTTTCTTT. Amino acids: CATSRDRLMNTEAFF.

This clonotype was recorded a few times. The chain couples TRBV7-2 to TRBJ2-7; D is uncertain. CDR1 and CDR2 from the germline V gene are SGHTA and FQGNSA. V dropped 1 base and J dropped 9 bases, with 13 bases sitting between them. CDR3 size: 13 residues. This CDR3 is CASSLGAGARQYV. Written as DNA, the CDR3 is TGTGCCAGCAGCTTAGGAGCAGGAGCACGGCAGTACGTC.

Only a few counts were recorded for this clonotype. This chain joins TRBV7-2 and TRBJ2-1, with a tentative D call TRBD2 (7 bases). Germline V gene sequence: CDR1 SGHTA, CDR2 FQGNSA. Trimming pared 5 bases from V and 4 bases from J, leaving 18 bases between. The CDR3 covers 16 residues. Here the CDR3 DNA reads TGTGCCAGCAGCCTAACGCGGGGGCCCGTATACAATGAGCAGTTCTTC. Encoded protein: CASSLTRGPVYNEQFF.

The sample holds many counts of this clonotype. The rearrangement joins TRBV6-5 to TRBJ1-5, with D unclear. The germline V gene has CDR1 MNHEY and CDR2 SVGAGI. Trimming cost V 4 bases and J 2 bases, with 9 bases left between them. This CDR3 region has 14 residues. The CDR3 spells CASSFDSGNQPQHF. DNA for the CDR3: TGTGCCAGCAGTTTCGACTCCGGCAATCAGCCCCAGCATTTT.

There are a few counts of this clonotype. The V and J genes are TRBV7-3 and TRBJ2-5; tentatively, D is TRBD1 (6 bases). This CDR3 region has 15 residues. Trimming took 5 bases from V and 4 from J, leaving 17 bases between them. Germline CDR1 SGHTA, CDR2 FQGTGA. CDR3 in DNA: TGTGCCAGCAGCCTCTCCGGGACATCCGCAGAGACCCAGTACTTC. It translates to CASSLSGTSAETQYF.

This clonotype was picked up a small number of times. The CDR3 loop reads CASSQPGTGVDTQYF. CDR3 DNA sequence: TGCGCCAGCAGCCAGCCCGGGACAGGGGTTGATACGCAGTATTTT. This sequence joins TRBV4-3 and TRBJ2-3; TRBD1 agrees at 10 bases. This CDR3 has 15 amino acids. The germline CDR1 and CDR2 sequences are LGHNA and YSLEER. V lost 3 bases and J lost 6; bases outside the gene matches: 6.

This clonotype was seen more than once but under ten times. V gene TRBV6-2 or TRBV6-3 combines with J gene TRBJ1-1, with TRBD1 as a possible D gene (5 bases). The CDR3 length is 15 residues. V lost 0 bases and J lost 4, with 12 bases in between. Germline CDR1 MNHEY, CDR2 SVGEGT. The CDR3 loop reads CASSYSADQGTEAFF. CDR3 in DNA: TGTGCCAGCAGTTACTCCGCGGATCAGGGCACTGAAGCTTTCTTT.

CDR3 amino acids: CASSQRGPDTQYF. DNA of the CDR3: TGTGCCAGCAGCCAACGGGGACCAGATACGCAGTATTTT. The chain combines TRBV3-1 with TRBJ2-3; D may match TRBD1 or TRBD2 (5 bases each). The CDR3 is made up of 13 amino acids. Germline assignment: CDR1 LGHDT and CDR2 YNNKEL (reference sequence). Between the trimmed V and J ends, which lost 2 bases and 4 bases, there was a span of 7 bases.

This clonotype has more than one count but fewer than ten. This chain connects TRBV15 to TRBJ2-1; 12 bases line up with TRBD2. The CDR3 is 17 residues long. Germline values: CDR1 LNHNV, CDR2 YYDKDF (reference sequence). V lost 0 bases, J lost 7 bases, and 7 bases stayed unmatched. CDR3 nucleotides: TGTGCCACCAGCAGAGATCTCTTTGGACTAGCGGGGAATGAGCAGTTCTTC. Translated, it gives CATSRDLFGLAGNEQFF.

This chain joins TRBV15 and TRBJ1-5; D perhaps matches TRBD1 (6 bases). There are 16 residues in the CDR3. V shed 3 bases and J shed 1 base, with 13 bases lying between them. Per the germline V gene, CDR1 is LNHNV and CDR2 is YYDKDF (reference sequence). CDR3 sequence (DNA): TGTGCCACCAGCAGGGGGGCACAGGGCAGCAATCAGCCCCAGCATTTT. It yields the protein CATSRGAQGSNQPQHF.

The V call is TRBV4-3, the J call TRBJ1-6; a weak D match, TRBD1 (6 bases). The CDR3 totals 15 residues. Germline-derived CDR1 and CDR2 are LGHNA and YSLEER. The ends were cut back, 4 bases at V and 9 bases at J, with 16 bases in the middle. CDR3 sequence (DNA): TGCGCCAGCAGCCCCTCGGCGGGGGCTGGTTCACCCCTCCACTTT. Encoded protein: CASSPSAGAGSPLHF.

This clonotype has only a few counts. The chain joins TRBV6-1 to TRBJ1-6; D is ambiguous. This CDR3 region has 14 residues. Trimming removed 7 bases at V and 0 bases at J, with 7 bases between. Germline values: CDR1 MNHNS, CDR2 SASEGT. The CDR3 region is CASTVGSYNSPLHF. The CDR3 nucleotides are TGTGCCAGCACCGTGGGCTCCTATAATTCACCCCTCCACTTT.

The genes are TRBV7-2 and TRBJ2-1; no firm D call. CDR3 size: 12 residues. Trimming removed 7 bases from V and 2 bases from J, with 6 bases in between. Germline V gene data show CDR1 as SGHTA and CDR2 as FQGNSA. CDR3 sequence (DNA): TGTGCCAGCACCTCCACCTACAATGAGCAGTTCTTC. Translating it yields CASTSTYNEQFF. Based on the CDR3 plus reference TRBV7-2 and TRBJ2-1, the full variable domain is GAGVSQSPSNKVTEKGKDVELRCDPISGHTALYWYRQSLGQGLEFLIYFQGNSAPDKSGLPSDRFSAERTGGSVSTLTIQRTQQEDSAVYLCASTSTYNEQFFGPGTRLTVL.

V gene TRBV6-5 combines with J gene TRBJ2-4; no definite D call. Germline loops: CDR1 MNHEY, CDR2 SVGAGI. Trimming took off 2 bases at V and 8 bases at J, with 16 bases between the two ends. The CDR3 runs 15 residues. The CDR3 is CASSYQAPFGDIQYF. DNA of the CDR3: TGTGCCAGCAGTTACCAGGCTCCATTTGGGGACATTCAGTACTTC.

Points on this clonotype: Sequence at one end of the junction differs from germline and may be a read error. The chain joins TRBV2 to TRBJ2-3; D unclear. The CDR3 has 11 residues. CDR1 SNHLY and CDR2 FYNNEI come from the germline V gene. The CDR3 DNA reads as TGTGCCAGCAGTAACCCAAATAAGGTCTCTTTT. Translated: CASSNPNKVSF.

This clonotype showed up just a few times. The rearrangement links TRBV12-3 or TRBV12-4 to TRBJ2-3; 10 bases are a match to TRBD1. Unmatched junction bases numbered 7, after V lost 3 bases and J lost 4 bases. The CDR3 contains 16 residues. CDR3 DNA sequence: TGTGCCAGCAGTTTGGGACAGGGGATGAGGGCAGATACGCAGTATTTT. Translating gives CASSLGQGMRADTQYF.

The sample holds a few counts of this clonotype. The rearrangement joins TRBV12-3 or TRBV12-4 to TRBJ1-1; TRBD1 aligns across 10 bases. Trimming took 5 bases from V and 2 from J; bases not matched to a gene: 5. This CDR3 comprises 15 residues. The CDR3 nucleotides read TGTGCCAGCAGTCACCAGACAGGGGGCAACACTGAAGCTTTCTTT. Amino acids: CASSHQTGGNTEAFF.

CDR3 residues: CASSIGQANTGELFF. In nucleotides, the CDR3 is TGTGCCAGCAGTATCGGACAGGCGAACACCGGGGAGCTGTTTTTT. V and J are TRBV28 and TRBJ2-2, with TRBD1 matching 7 bases. CDR1 MDHEN and CDR2 SYDVKM come from the germline V gene. The CDR3 consists of 15 residues. V was pared by 5 bases and J by 0 bases, with 3 bases of the junction left unmatched.

The chain is built from TRBV6-2 or TRBV6-3 and TRBJ2-3, with TRBD2 matching over 8 bases. The V gene's germline CDR1 is MNHEY and CDR2 SVGEGT. The J segment lost 0 bases and the V segment lost 8 bases, leaving 7 bases of the junction unmatched. CDR3 length: 15 amino acids. CDR3 protein: CASLQRGPSTDTQYF. CDR3 in DNA: TGTGCCAGCCTCCAGCGGGGGCCTAGCACAGATACGCAGTATTTT.

The rearrangement links TRBV7-2 to TRBJ2-1, with TRBD1 as a possible D gene (6 bases). Germline V gene lookup returns CDR1 SGHTA and CDR2 FQGNSA. The CDR3 has 15 amino acids. V was pared by 1 base and J by 2 bases, with 9 bases between. CDR3 amino acids: CASSLEGETYNEQFF. The CDR3 DNA reads as TGTGCCAGCAGCTTAGAGGGGGAGACCTACAATGAGCAGTTCTTC.

This clonotype was picked up a small number of times. The chain carries TRBV14 and TRBJ1-2; D gene uncertain. V was clipped by 1 base and J by 4 bases, with 19 bases between them. The CDR3 has 17 amino acids. Germline assignment: CDR1 SGHDN and CDR2 FVKESK. CDR3 amino acids: CASSQGDAAAATYGYTF. CDR3 DNA sequence: TGTGCCAGCAGCCAAGGGGATGCGGCAGCAGCTACCTATGGCTACACCTTC.

There are a few counts of this clonotype. This sequence joins TRBV2 and TRBJ2-5; weak D call: TRBD2 (6 bases). CDR3 size: 16 residues. Germline V CDR1 and CDR2: SNHLY, FYNNEI. V lost 7 bases to trimming and J lost 1 base, with 19 bases between them. CDR3: CASTRRISGRQETQYF. CDR3 DNA: TGTGCCAGCACCAGAAGGATAAGCGGGCGCCAAGAGACCCAGTACTTC.

CDR3 in amino acids: CAISGSINSPLHF. The CDR3 region has the DNA TGTGCCATCAGTGGCTCTATTAATTCACCCCTCCACTTT. The rearrangement joins TRBV10-3 to TRBJ1-6; no definite D call. This CDR3 has 13 amino acids. Germline lookup yields CDR1 ENHRY and CDR2 SYGVKD. The V and J ends lost 4 bases and 6 bases respectively, with 7 bases between them.

The sample holds a few counts of this clonotype. This rearrangement joins TRBV18 to TRBJ1-5; weak D call: TRBD1 (6 bases). Germline V lookup: CDR1 KGHSH, CDR2 LQKENI. V lost 2 bases, J lost 5 bases, and 19 bases lay in between. The CDR3 runs 17 residues. For the CDR3, the DNA is TGTGCCAGCTCACCATCACTGGTCATCGGGGGCGATCAGCCCCAGCATTTT. Its protein product is CASSPSLVIGGDQPQHF.

This clonotype has just a few counts. The chain is built from TRBV19 and TRBJ2-7; 10 nucleotides agree with TRBD1. V shed 5 bases and J 2 bases; nucleotides not matched to a gene: 6. The CDR3 has 15 residues. Germline values: CDR1 LNHDA, CDR2 SQIVND (reference sequence). The DNA of the CDR3 is TGTGCCAGTAGTCACTCCGGGACAGGGGCCTACGAGCAGTACTTC. Translating gives CASSHSGTGAYEQYF.

This clonotype has just a few counts. The chain uses TRBV27 and TRBJ2-7; TRBD2 aligns across 10 bases. The CDR3 sequence is 15 residues long. From germline, CDR1 is MNHEY and CDR2 SMNVEV (reference sequence). Trimming cost V 4 bases and J 5 bases; bases outside gene matches: 8. CDR3 coding DNA: TGTGCCAGCAGTTCAGCGGGGGGGTTCCGGGACGAGCAGTACTTC. It encodes CASSSAGGFRDEQYF.